What follows is one T cell receptor (beta chain) and its context. This sample was taken from a study of blood T cell repertoires in COVID-19. Turning to the study itself: The United States, Italy and Spain were the sources of the acute and convalescent COVID-19 samples. T cells, B-cell-depleted T cells, or PBMCs provided the cDNA or gDNA that served as material.

From germline, CDR1 is SGDLS and CDR2 YYNGEE. The CDR3 length is 15 residues. V lost 0 bases and J lost 1, with 9 bases in between. Under the authors' procedure: Estimation of nucleated cell counts was performed using reference gene primer amplification. TCRdb's table, derived via immunoSEQ multiplex PCR, lists solely in-frame clones and lacks some. For V, J and clone size, that table is used; D and trimming come from the DNA. Here the sample spans roughly 200,000 clones, roughly four fifths being singletons. The chain carries TRBV9 and TRBJ2-3; D call uncertain. Source material: peripheral blood. This sequence originates from a human donor in a cohort sampled during active COVID-19. The CDR3 is CASSVGDTRTDTQYF. For the CDR3, the DNA is TGTGCCAGCAGCGTAGGAGACACCCGCACAGATACGCAGTATTTT.